This TCR beta chain was found in a study of identical twins. General study results and limits: Clonotypes of the beta chain that were abundant in cord blood carried fewer insertions (memory repertoires showed none).

With 2 bases clipped from V and 0 bases from J, the junction kept 14 bases outside the gene matches. Looked up from germline, CDR1 is MNHEY and CDR2 is SVGEGT. The length of the CDR3 is 21 residues. This clonotype was seen only a few times. The antigen is undetermined. Template switching introduced a universal primer site, and the cDNA bore unique molecular identifiers. TCRdb reprocessed the 5' RACE reads via MiXCR and lists one record per CDR3 protein. The sample has approximately 230,000 distinct CDR3 sequences, 5.5% to 7.5% seen once. The same data also went into a second study, on T cells expressing NK-cell markers.

The rearrangement uses TRBV6-2 or TRBV6-3 and TRBJ2-7; 15 nucleotides agree with TRBD2. The source material was CD8+ T cells sorted from blood. The sequence derives from a woman under 30 in good health. The CDR3 is CASSYPGLAGGPILSSYEQYF. The CDR3 DNA is TGTGCCAGCAGTTACCCGGGACTAGCGGGGGGACCCATACTCTCCTCCTACGAGCAGTACTTC.